This entry is about one T cell receptor (beta chain). Its target is not known. People who had autoimmune disease history or systemic immunosuppression were excluded. Trimming pared 4 bases from V and 4 bases from J, leaving 16 bases between. Germline V gene sequence: CDR1 WSHSY, CDR2 SAAADI. The CDR3 covers 15 residues. This sample stems from a study of OX40 agonist ivuxolimab in advanced cancers. Some clones are missing from TCRdb's copy, which holds only in-frame ones; the method was immunoSEQ multiplex PCR. Of tens of thousands of clones detected, 60% to 80% appear once; the ten largest clones hold about 20%. Whole-study results and caveats: There were also nonresponders showing low normalized T-cell clonal expansion. The study found that CD8+ T cells averaged more expanded clones than CD4+. Partial responders receiving 0.1-3.0 mg/kg showed among the lowest clonal expansion.

The TCR was taken from an adult with an advanced solid tumor such as melanoma, head and neck, liver or kidney cancer. This chain uses TRBV10-2 with TRBJ2-5; a possible D gene is TRBD1 (6 bases). Sequencing used CD4+ or CD8+ T cells sorted from blood, obtained in a trial of the OX40 agonist ivuxolimab. CDR3 nucleotides: TGCGCCAGCAGTGCCCCGTCCCTAGGGGGAGAGACCCAGTACTTC. Translation: CASSAPSLGGETQYF.